Described below is a single T cell receptor beta chain sequence and its context. The source of the sample is a study of cytomegalovirus exposure and HLA in healthy donors. From germline, CDR1 is SGHTA and CDR2 FQGNSA. J gave up 5 bases and V 0 bases, and 7 bases lay outside the gene matches. The CDR3 contains 17 residues. Vbeta (60) and Jbeta (13) primers were used in the PCR. Profiling relied on immunoSEQ multiplex PCR, and the TCRdb table lists in-frame clones only, not all of them. Of approximately 160,000 clones listed, approximately 80% are singletons. The V call is TRBV7-2, the J call TRBJ2-5, with 12 nucleotides matching TRBD2. Sequenced input: PBMCs. This receptor was identified in a woman under 30 in good health and CMV-seronegative. This chain's CDR3 is CASSLAATSGSRETQYF. Here the CDR3 DNA reads TGTGCCAGCAGCTTAGCAGCGACTAGCGGGAGTCGGGAGACCCAGTACTTC.